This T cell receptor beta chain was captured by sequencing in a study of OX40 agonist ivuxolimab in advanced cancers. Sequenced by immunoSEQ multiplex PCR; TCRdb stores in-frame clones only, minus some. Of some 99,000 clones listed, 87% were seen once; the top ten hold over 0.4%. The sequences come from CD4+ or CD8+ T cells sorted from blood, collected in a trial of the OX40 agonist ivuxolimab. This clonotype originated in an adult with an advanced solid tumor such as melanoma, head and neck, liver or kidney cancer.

In DNA form, the CDR3 reads TGTGCCAGCAGTTTATTAGGGCAGAACACTGAAGCTTTCTTT. This gives the protein CASSLLGQNTEAFF. V usage is TRBV27 and J usage is TRBJ1-1, with D unresolved. V was pared by 1 base and J by 1 base, with 7 bases between. The germline CDR1 and CDR2 sequences are MNHEY and SMNVEV (reference sequence). CDR3 length: 14 amino acids.